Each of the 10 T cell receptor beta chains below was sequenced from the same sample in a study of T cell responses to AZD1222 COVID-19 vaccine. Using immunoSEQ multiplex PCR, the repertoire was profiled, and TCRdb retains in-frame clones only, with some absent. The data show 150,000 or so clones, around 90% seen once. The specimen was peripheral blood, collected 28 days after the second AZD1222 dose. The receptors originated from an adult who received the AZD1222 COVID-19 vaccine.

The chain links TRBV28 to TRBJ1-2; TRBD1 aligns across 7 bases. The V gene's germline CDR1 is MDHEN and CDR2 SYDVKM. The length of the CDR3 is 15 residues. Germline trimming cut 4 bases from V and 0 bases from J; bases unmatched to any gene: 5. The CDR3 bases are TGTGCCAGCAGTTGGGACAGCAAAACTAACTATGGCTACACCTTC. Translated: CASSWDSKTNYGYTF.

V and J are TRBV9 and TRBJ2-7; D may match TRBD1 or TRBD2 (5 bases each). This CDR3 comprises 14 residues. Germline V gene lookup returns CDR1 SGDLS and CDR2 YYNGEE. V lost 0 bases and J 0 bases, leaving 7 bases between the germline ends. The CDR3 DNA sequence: TGTGCCAGCAGCGTAGGGGGGAGCTCCTACGAGCAGTACTTC. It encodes CASSVGGSSYEQYF.

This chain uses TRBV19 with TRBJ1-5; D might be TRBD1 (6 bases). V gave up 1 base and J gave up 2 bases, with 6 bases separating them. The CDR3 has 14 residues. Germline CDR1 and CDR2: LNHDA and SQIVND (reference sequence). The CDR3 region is CASSIAGGNQPQHF. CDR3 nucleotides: TGTGCCAGTAGTATAGCAGGGGGCAATCAGCCCCAGCATTTT.

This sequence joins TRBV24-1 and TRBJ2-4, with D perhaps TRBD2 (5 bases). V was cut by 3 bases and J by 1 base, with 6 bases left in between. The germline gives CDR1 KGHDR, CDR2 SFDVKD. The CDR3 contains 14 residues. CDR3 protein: CATSDRGAKNIQYF. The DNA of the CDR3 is TGTGCCACCAGTGATCGAGGGGCCAAAAACATTCAGTACTTC.

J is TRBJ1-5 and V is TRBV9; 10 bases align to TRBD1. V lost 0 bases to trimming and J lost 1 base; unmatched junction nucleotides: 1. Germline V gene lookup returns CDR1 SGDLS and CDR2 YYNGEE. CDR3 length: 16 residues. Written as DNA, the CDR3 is TGTGCCAGCAGCGTAGGACAGGGGGCGAGCAATCAGCCCCAGCATTTT. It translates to CASSVGQGASNQPQHF.

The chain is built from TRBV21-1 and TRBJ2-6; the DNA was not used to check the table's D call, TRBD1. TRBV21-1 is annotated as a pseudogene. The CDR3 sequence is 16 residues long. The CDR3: CAGRDSIGSGANVLTF. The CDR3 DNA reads TGTGCCGGAAGGGACAGTATCGGCTCTGGGGCCAACGTCCTGACTTTC.

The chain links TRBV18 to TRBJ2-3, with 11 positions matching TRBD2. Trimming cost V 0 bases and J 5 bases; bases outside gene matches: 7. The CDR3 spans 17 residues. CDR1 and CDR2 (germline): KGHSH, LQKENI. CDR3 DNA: TGTGCCAGCTCACCACCGGGGCTAGCGGGGGGAATAGATACGCAGTATTTT. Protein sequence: CASSPPGLAGGIDTQYF.

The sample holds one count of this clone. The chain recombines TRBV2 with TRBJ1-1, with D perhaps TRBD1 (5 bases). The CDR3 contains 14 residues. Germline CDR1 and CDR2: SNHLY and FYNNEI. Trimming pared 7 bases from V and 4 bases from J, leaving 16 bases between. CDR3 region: CASIPQGTGTEAFF. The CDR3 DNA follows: TGTGCCAGCATTCCTCAGGGAACGGGCACTGAAGCTTTCTTT.

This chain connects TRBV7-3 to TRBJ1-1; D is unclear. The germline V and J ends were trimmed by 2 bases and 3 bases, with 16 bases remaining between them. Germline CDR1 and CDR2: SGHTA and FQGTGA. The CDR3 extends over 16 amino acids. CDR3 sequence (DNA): TGTGCCAGCAGCTTACTGATACGGACGGCTCACACTGAAGCTTTCTTT. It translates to CASSLLIRTAHTEAFF.

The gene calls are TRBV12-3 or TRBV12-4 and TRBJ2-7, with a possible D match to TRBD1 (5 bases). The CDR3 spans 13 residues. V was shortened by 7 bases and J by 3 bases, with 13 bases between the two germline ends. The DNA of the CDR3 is TGTGCCAGCATGCTTGGGGCCTTCTACGAGCAGTACTTC. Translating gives CASMLGAFYEQYF.